This T cell receptor (beta chain) appears in the sequencing data of a study of shared clonotypes between healthy human individuals. Regarding the study as a whole: Clonotypes not shared had lower generation probabilities than those common to all four donors. The study drew on few donors, limiting represented genetic and exposure-history diversity.

Per the germline V gene, CDR1 is SGHRS and CDR2 is YFSETQ. The V and J ends lost 4 bases and 6 bases respectively, with 10 bases between them. The CDR3 extends over 13 amino acids. Sequencing used immunoSEQ multiplex PCR; TCRdb keeps in-frame clones, though not all of them. Of some 380,000 clones in the sample, 90% to 98% are singletons; the top ten hold approximately 0.32%. Those who donated were healthy HIV-negative adults, with no recent acute infections or vaccinations reported. Points on this clone: Its antigen remains unidentified.

The specimen was memory CD8+ T cells sorted from blood. Subset here: CD45RO+ cells pooled with CCR7-negative TemRA cells. The TCR was taken from a man aged 25-40 years in good health. The chain employs TRBV5-1 and TRBJ2-2; the D is unclear. This CDR3 is CASSIQVAGELFF. The CDR3 DNA is TGCGCCAGCAGCATCCAGGTCGCCGGGGAGCTGTTTTTT.